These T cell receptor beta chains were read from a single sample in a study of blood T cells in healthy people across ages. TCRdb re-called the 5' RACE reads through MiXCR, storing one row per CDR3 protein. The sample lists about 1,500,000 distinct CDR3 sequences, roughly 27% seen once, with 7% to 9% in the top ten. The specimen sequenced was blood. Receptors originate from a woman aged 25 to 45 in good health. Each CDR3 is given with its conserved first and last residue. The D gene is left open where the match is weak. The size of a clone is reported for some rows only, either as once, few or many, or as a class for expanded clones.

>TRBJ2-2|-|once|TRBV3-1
CASSQMSGELFF
TGTGCCAGCAGCCAAATGTCCGGGGAGCTGTTTTTT
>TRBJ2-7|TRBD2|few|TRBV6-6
CASSYSGSGGYEQYF
TGTGCCAGCAGTTACTCGGGTAGCGGGGGTTACGAGCAGTACTTC
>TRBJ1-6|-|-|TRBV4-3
CASSQDGQYWSPLHF
TGCGCCAGCAGCCAAGATGGACAGTACTGGTCACCCCTCCACTTT
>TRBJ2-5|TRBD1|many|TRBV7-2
CASSPPGQGSETQYF
TGTGCCAGCAGCCCTCCGGGACAGGGGAGTGAGACCCAGTACTTC
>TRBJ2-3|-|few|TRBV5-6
CASTPRNTDTQYF
TGTGCCAGCACCCCCCGAAACACAGATACGCAGTATTTT
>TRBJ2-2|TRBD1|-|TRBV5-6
CASSYGTGYAGELFF
TGTGCCAGCAGCTACGGGACAGGGTATGCCGGGGAGCTGTTTTTT
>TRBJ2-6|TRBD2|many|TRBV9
CASSPRGDGSSGANVLTF
TGTGCCAGCAGCCCCCGGGGGGACGGCAGCTCTGGGGCCAACGTCCTGACTTTC
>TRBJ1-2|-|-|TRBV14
CASSQVLGTYGYTF
TGTGCCAGCAGCCAAGTCTTGGGGACCTATGGCTACACCTTC
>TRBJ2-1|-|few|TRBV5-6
CASSVATRMGEQFF
TGTGCCAGCAGCGTAGCAACCCGGATGGGGGAGCAGTTCTTC
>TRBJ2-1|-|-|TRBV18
CASSPPGVADEQVF
TGTGCCAGCTCACCACCGGGGGTCGCCGATGAGCAGGTCTTC
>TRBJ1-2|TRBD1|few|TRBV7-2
CASSFAGTGEGYTF
TGTGCCAGCAGCTTCGCTGGGACAGGGGAGGGCTACACCTTC
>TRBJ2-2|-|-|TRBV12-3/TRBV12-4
CASSLARLEGSGELFF
TGTGCCAGCAGTTTAGCGCGCTTGGAGGGGTCCGGGGAGCTGTTTTTT
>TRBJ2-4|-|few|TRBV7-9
CASSSRDILGDIQYF
TGTGCCAGCAGCTCACGGGACATCCTGGGGGACATTCAGTACTTC
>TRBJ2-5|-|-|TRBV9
CASSVVGTSETQYF
TGTGCCAGCAGCGTAGTAGGGACATCTGAGACCCAGTACTTC
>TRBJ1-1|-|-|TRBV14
CASSQDTALMGTEAFF
TGTGCCAGCAGCCAAGATACGGCCCTTATGGGCACTGAAGCTTTCTTT
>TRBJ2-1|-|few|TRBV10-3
CAISERMDSHNEQFF
TGTGCCATCAGTGAGCGTATGGACAGCCACAATGAGCAGTTCTTC
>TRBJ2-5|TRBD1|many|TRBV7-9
CASSLVGGAGGGETQYF
TGTGCCAGCAGCTTAGTTGGAGGGGCAGGGGGCGGAGAGACCCAGTACTTC
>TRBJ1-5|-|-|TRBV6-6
CASGYGDPGSNQPQHF
TGTGCCAGCGGCTATGGGGACCCCGGGAGCAATCAGCCCCAGCATTTT
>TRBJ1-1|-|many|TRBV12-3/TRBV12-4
CASSLQVDTEAFF
TGTGCCAGCAGCCTCCAAGTGGACACTGAAGCTTTCTTT
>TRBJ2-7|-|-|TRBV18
CASSPDEVGEQYF
TGTGCCAGCTCACCGGACGAAGTGGGTGAGCAGTACTTC
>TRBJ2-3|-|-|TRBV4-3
CASSQRNGDTQYF
TGCGCCAGCAGCCAGAGGAACGGAGATACGCAGTATTTT
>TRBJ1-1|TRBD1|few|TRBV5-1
CASSLVPSGTGSRAFF
TGCGCCAGCAGCTTGGTCCCATCCGGGACAGGGTCGAGGGCTTTCTTT
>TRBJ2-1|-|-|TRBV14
CASSREASDAYNEQFF
TGTGCCAGCAGCCGAGAGGCTAGCGATGCCTACAATGAGCAGTTCTTC
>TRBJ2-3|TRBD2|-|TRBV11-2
CASSIGLVVGSDTQYF
TGTGCCAGCAGCATCGGACTAGTAGTAGGGTCAGATACGCAGTATTTT
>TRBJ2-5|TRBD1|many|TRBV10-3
CAISHRGEETQYF
TGTGCCATCTCACACAGGGGAGAAGAGACCCAGTACTTC
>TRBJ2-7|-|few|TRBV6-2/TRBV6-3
CASSPHTRYEQYF
TGTGCCAGCAGTCCCCACACTCGATACGAGCAGTACTTC
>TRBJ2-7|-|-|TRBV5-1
CASSSLQAPYEQYF
TGCGCCAGCAGCTCCCTCCAGGCACCCTACGAGCAGTACTTC
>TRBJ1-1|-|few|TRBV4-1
CASSQVARVNTEAFF
TGCGCCAGCAGCCAAGTTGCCAGGGTGAACACTGAAGCTTTCTTT
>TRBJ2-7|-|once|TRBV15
CATPGAGNEQYF
TGTGCCACCCCGGGGGCGGGCAATGAGCAGTACTTC
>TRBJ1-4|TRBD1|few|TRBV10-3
CAISRTGANEKLFF
TGTGCCATCAGCAGGACAGGGGCTAATGAAAAACTGTTTTTT
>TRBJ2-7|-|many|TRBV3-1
CASSLRGEGEQYF
TGTGCCAGCAGCCTTCGGGGTGAGGGCGAGCAGTACTTC
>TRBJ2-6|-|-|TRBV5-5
CASSLSQLAGANVRTF
TGTGCCAGCAGCTTGTCCCAGCTCGCTGGGGCCAACGTCCGGACTTTC
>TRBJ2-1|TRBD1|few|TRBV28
CASSPRQGGYNEQFF
TGTGCCAGCAGTCCTCGACAGGGGGGCTACAATGAGCAGTTCTTC
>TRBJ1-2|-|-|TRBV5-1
CASSFQLTGYGYTF
TGCGCCAGCAGCTTCCAGCTCACTGGCTATGGCTACACCTTC
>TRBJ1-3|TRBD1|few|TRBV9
CASSVVGTGPGSGNTIYF
TGTGCCAGCAGCGTAGTCGGGACAGGACCTGGCTCTGGAAACACCATATATTTT
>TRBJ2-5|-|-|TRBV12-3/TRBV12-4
CASRSRVSETQYF
TGTGCCAGCAGATCCAGGGTGTCCGAGACCCAGTACTTC
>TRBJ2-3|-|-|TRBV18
CASSPPAQGSTDTQYF
TGTGCCAGCTCACCACCGGCACAGGGAAGCACAGATACGCAGTATTTT
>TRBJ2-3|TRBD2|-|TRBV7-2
CASSHSGLAGVGITDTQYF
TGTGCCAGCAGCCACAGCGGACTAGCGGGAGTTGGGATCACAGATACTCAGTATTTT
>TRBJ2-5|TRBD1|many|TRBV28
CASSLQGARETQYF
TGTGCCAGCAGCTTACAGGGGGCTCGGGAGACCCAGTACTTC
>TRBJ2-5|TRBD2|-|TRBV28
CDSSPGGGRSHQETQYF
TGTGACAGCAGTCCGGGCGGGGGTCGATCGCACCAAGAGACCCAGTACTTC
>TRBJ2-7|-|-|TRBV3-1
CASSQVPREQYF
TGTGCCAGCAGCCAAGTACCCCGCGAGCAGTACTTC
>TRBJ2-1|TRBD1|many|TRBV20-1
CSARTGTGGLDEQFF
TGCAGTGCTAGAACCGGGACAGGGGGATTGGATGAGCAGTTCTTC